The subject of this entry is one T cell receptor (beta chain). These data originate in a study of blood T cell repertoires in COVID-19. Study overall: PBMCs, B-cell-depleted T cells, or T cells provided the cDNA or gDNA that made up the material.

Participants reported their clinical history, and cohort assignment relied on those reports. Each recovered donor of Cohort 3 presented with two negative PCRs, clearance, or symptom resolution. This table comes from immunoSEQ multiplex PCR, and its TCRdb copy is limited to in-frame clones, with some not included. The sample lists about 300,000 clones, around 86% occurring once. The CDR3 length is 13 residues. Germline V gene lookup returns CDR1 KGHSH and CDR2 LQKENI. Trimming removed 5 bases from V and 1 base from J, with 9 bases in between. The TCR sequence derives from a man younger than 45 who had recovered from COVID-19. The sequencing input was PBMCs or T cells enriched from blood (not recorded which). V gene TRBV18 combines with J gene TRBJ2-7; tentatively, D is TRBD1 (5 bases). The DNA for the CDR3 is TGTGCCAGCTCAGTTCAGGGATCCTACGAGCAGTACTTC. It encodes CASSVQGSYEQYF.